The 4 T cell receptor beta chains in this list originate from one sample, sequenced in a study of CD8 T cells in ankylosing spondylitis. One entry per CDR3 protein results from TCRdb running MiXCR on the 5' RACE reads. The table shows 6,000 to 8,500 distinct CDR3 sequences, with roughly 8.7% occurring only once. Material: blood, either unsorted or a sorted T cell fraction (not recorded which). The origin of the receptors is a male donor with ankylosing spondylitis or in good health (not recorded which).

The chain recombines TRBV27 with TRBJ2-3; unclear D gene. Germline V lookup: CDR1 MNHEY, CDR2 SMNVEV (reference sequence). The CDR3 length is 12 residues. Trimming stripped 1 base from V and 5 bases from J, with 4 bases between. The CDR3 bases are TGTGCCAGCAGTTTATTCCAAGATACGCAGTATTTT. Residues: CASSLFQDTQYF.

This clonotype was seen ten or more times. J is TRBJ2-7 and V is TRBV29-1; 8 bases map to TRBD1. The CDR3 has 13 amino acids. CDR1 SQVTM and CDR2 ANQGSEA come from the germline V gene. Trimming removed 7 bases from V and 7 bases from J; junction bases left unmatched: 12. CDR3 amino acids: CSETRDRYLEQYV. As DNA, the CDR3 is TGCAGCGAAACCCGGGACAGGTATTTAGAGCAGTACGTC.

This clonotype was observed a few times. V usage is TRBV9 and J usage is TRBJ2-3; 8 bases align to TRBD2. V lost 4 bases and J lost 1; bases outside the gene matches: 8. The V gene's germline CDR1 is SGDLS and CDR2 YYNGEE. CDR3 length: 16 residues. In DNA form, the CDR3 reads TGTGCCAGCAGCCTCCCTCGAGCGGGGGGCACAGATACGCAGTATTTT. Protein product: CASSLPRAGGTDTQYF.

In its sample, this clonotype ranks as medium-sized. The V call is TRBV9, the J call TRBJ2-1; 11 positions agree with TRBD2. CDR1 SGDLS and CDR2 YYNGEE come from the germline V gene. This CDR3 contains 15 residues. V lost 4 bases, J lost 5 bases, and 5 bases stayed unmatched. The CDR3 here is CASSPTSGDHNEQFF. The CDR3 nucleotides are TGTGCCAGCAGCCCGACTAGCGGGGACCACAATGAGCAGTTCTTC.